These 10 T cell receptor beta chains were sequenced from one sample in a study of shared clonotypes between healthy human individuals. Method: immunoSEQ multiplex PCR; TCRdb's copy keeps in-frame clones and lacks some. The sample lists hundreds of thousands of clones, almost 97% seen once, with approximately 0.06% in the top ten. Sequenced input: naive CD4+ T cells sorted from blood. Subset defined: CD45RA+ positively selected. These receptors came from a woman aged 25-40 years in good health.

V and J are TRBV7-2 and TRBJ2-2; D is unresolved. The germline gives CDR1 SGHTA, CDR2 FQGNSA. The CDR3 has 17 amino acids. Trimming cost V 4 bases and J 5 bases, with 20 bases left between them. The CDR3 sequence: CASSSFLGQSLTGELFF. CDR3 in DNA: TGTGCCAGCAGCTCCTTCCTCGGGCAGAGTCTAACCGGGGAGCTGTTTTTT.

This chain connects TRBV5-1 to TRBJ2-7; D possibly uses TRBD1 or TRBD2 (5 bases each). The CDR3 contains 14 residues. Trimming pared 4 bases from V and 2 bases from J, leaving 13 bases between. Germline CDR1 SGHRS, CDR2 YFSETQ. CDR3 protein: CASSQGPPTYEQYF. CDR3 bases: TGCGCCAGCAGCCAGGGACCTCCGACCTACGAGCAGTACTTC.

This clone was detected only a few times. The rearrangement uses TRBV5-1 and TRBJ1-1, with 9 bases matching TRBD1. CDR1 is SGHRS, CDR2 YFSETQ, per germline. This CDR3 has 15 amino acids. V gave up 6 bases and J gave up 0 bases; unmatched junction bases: 6. The CDR3 sequence is CASTSGQGLNTEAFF. The CDR3 nucleotides are TGCGCCAGCACCTCTGGACAGGGGTTGAACACTGAAGCTTTCTTT.

The chain links TRBV11-2 to TRBJ2-2; the D gene is possibly TRBD2 (7 bases). V was trimmed by 1 base and J by 3 bases, leaving 15 bases between them. This CDR3 region has 17 residues. Germline loops: CDR1 SGHAT, CDR2 FQNNGV. CDR3 loop: CASSLVAGAIDTGELFF. CDR3 coding DNA: TGTGCCAGCAGCTTAGTGGCGGGGGCGATAGACACCGGGGAGCTGTTTTTT.

The V call is TRBV28, the J call TRBJ2-7; 7 nucleotides agree with TRBD1. The V segment lost 5 bases and the J segment 3 bases; nucleotides outside the gene matches: 13. The CDR3 loop spans 16 amino acids. The germline V gene has CDR1 MDHEN and CDR2 SYDVKM. The CDR3 sequence: CASSLISRDRSYEQYF. The CDR3 DNA reads TGTGCCAGCAGTCTAATATCCCGGGACAGAAGCTACGAGCAGTACTTC.

The chain recombines TRBV10-1 with TRBJ1-1; TRBD1 might be the D (6 bases). Germline V gives CDR1 WNHNN, CDR2 SYGVQD (reference sequence). V lost 5 bases and J 4 bases, leaving 17 bases between the germline ends. The CDR3 loop spans 15 amino acids. The CDR3 DNA sequence: TGCGCCAGCAGTACAGGGAGGGATAAGGGCACTGAAGCTTTCTTT. Translation gives CASSTGRDKGTEAFF.

The V and J genes are TRBV19 and TRBJ2-7, with D unclear. V lost 3 bases and J 2 bases, leaving 14 bases between the germline ends. Germline-derived CDR1 and CDR2 are LNHDA and SQIVND (reference sequence). This CDR3 comprises 15 residues. DNA for the CDR3: TGTGCCAGTAGTATGGGGTCTTACGCCACCTACGAGCAGTACTTC. Its translation is CASSMGSYATYEQYF.

V usage is TRBV28 and J usage is TRBJ2-2; the D gene is possibly TRBD2 (6 bases). The CDR3 runs 14 residues. Germline V gene sequence: CDR1 MDHEN, CDR2 SYDVKM. V was trimmed by 5 bases and J by 6 bases, leaving 13 bases between them. Written as DNA, the CDR3 is TGTGCCAGCAGTGCCCACTCGGGAGCCGGGGAGCTGTTTTTT. It specifies CASSAHSGAGELFF. The complete variable domain, with remaining parts taken from reference TRBV28 and TRBJ2-2, reads DVKVTQSSRYLVKRTGEKVFLECVQDMDHENMFWYRQDPGLGLRLIYFSYDVKMKEKGDIPEGYSVSREKKERFSLILESASTNQTSMYLCASSAHSGAGELFFGEGSRLTVL.

DNA for the CDR3: TGTGCCAGTAGTTTTCCAAGACAGTACGGCTCTGGAAACACCATATATTTT. Amino acids: CASSFPRQYGSGNTIYF. The chain employs TRBV19 and TRBJ1-3; D perhaps matches TRBD1 (5 bases). CDR1 and CDR2 (germline): LNHDA, SQIVND (reference sequence). The V and J ends lost 5 bases and 0 bases respectively, with 17 bases between them. CDR3 length equals 17 residues.

The gene calls are TRBV6-1 and TRBJ2-5, with D possibly matching TRBD1 (6 bases). Trimming took 5 bases from V and 1 from J, leaving 14 bases between them. Germline V lookup: CDR1 MNHNS, CDR2 SASEGT. The CDR3 loop spans 15 amino acids. CDR3 sequence (DNA): TGTGCCAGCAGTCCCCGAAGGGGGACCCAAGAGACCCAGTACTTC. Its translation is CASSPRRGTQETQYF.